This TCR beta chain originates from a study of cytomegalovirus exposure and HLA in healthy donors. Findings and caveats of the study: Per published reports, the classifier diagnosed cytomegalovirus status with high specificity and sensitivity.

TCRdb's table, derived via immunoSEQ multiplex PCR, lists solely in-frame clones and lacks some. The sample consists of 80,000 to 100,000 clones, around 88% of them appearing once. V was cut by 4 bases and J by 7 bases, with 14 bases left in between. Germline CDR1 reads SGHAT; CDR2 reads FQNNGV. This CDR3 contains 13 residues. With respect to this clone: Its matching antigen is unknown.

This TCR was sampled from a young woman in good health and CMV-seronegative. The chain employs TRBV11-2 and TRBJ2-7, with D perhaps matching TRBD1 (6 bases). Sequenced: PBMCs. The CDR3 nucleotides are TGTGCCAGCAGCTCGCAAATTACAGGGGAGCAGTACTTC. This gives the protein CASSSQITGEQYF.